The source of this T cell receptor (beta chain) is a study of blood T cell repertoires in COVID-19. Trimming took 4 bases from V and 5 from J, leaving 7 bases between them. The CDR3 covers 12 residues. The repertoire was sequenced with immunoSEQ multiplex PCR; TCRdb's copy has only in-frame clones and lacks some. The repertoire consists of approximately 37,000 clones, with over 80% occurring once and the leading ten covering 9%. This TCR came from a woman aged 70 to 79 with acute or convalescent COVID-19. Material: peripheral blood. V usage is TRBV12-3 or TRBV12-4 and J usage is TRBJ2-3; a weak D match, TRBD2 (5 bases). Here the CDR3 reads CASSSGGDTQYF. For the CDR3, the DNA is TGTGCCAGCAGTTCCGGAGGAGATACGCAGTATTTT.